The entry that follows covers one TCR beta chain sequence. In the original processing: Amplifying reference gene primers gave estimates of nucleated cell counts. The method was immunoSEQ multiplex PCR; TCRdb's version includes in-frame clones alone and lacks a portion of them. D and trimming come from the DNA, and the V and J calls and clone size come from that table. The sample has around 200,000 clones, around 91% seen once. The entry originates in a study of blood T cell repertoires in COVID-19. About the study: The study drew acute and convalescent COVID-19 samples from the United States, Italy and Spain.

V was pared by 0 bases and J by 6 bases, with 4 bases of the junction left unmatched. CDR3 size: 15 residues. From germline, CDR1 is KGHSH and CDR2 LQKENI. V and J are TRBV18 and TRBJ2-1; TRBD1 agrees at 8 bases. The source of this sequence is a man aged 45-65 years with acute or convalescent COVID-19. Sequencing used peripheral blood. CDR3 nucleotides: TGTGCCAGCTCACCACCCGGACAGGGCATCAATGAGCAGTTCTTC. Amino acid sequence: CASSPPGQGINEQFF.